This TCR beta chain comes out of a study of CD8 T cells in Susac syndrome. Random hexamers were used to reverse transcribe the RNA input (roughly 0.5 to 1 ug). MiXCR, run by TCRdb on the immunoSEQ multiplex PCR reads, gives a single entry per CDR3 protein. The sample has more than 65,000 distinct CDR3 sequences; approximately 95% are singletons. The CDR3 consists of 15 residues. Unmatched junction bases numbered 13, after V lost 7 bases and J lost 4 bases. Germline lookup yields CDR1 LNHDA and CDR2 SQIVND (reference sequence). The sequencing input was CD8+ T cells from PBMCs. The genes are TRBV19 and TRBJ2-7; 7 bases are shared with TRBD1. The receptor was isolated from a human donor with Susac syndrome. The CDR3 sequence: CASTAPGTAVYEQYF. CDR3 coding DNA: TGTGCCAGTACCGCTCCTGGGACAGCTGTTTACGAGCAGTACTTC.